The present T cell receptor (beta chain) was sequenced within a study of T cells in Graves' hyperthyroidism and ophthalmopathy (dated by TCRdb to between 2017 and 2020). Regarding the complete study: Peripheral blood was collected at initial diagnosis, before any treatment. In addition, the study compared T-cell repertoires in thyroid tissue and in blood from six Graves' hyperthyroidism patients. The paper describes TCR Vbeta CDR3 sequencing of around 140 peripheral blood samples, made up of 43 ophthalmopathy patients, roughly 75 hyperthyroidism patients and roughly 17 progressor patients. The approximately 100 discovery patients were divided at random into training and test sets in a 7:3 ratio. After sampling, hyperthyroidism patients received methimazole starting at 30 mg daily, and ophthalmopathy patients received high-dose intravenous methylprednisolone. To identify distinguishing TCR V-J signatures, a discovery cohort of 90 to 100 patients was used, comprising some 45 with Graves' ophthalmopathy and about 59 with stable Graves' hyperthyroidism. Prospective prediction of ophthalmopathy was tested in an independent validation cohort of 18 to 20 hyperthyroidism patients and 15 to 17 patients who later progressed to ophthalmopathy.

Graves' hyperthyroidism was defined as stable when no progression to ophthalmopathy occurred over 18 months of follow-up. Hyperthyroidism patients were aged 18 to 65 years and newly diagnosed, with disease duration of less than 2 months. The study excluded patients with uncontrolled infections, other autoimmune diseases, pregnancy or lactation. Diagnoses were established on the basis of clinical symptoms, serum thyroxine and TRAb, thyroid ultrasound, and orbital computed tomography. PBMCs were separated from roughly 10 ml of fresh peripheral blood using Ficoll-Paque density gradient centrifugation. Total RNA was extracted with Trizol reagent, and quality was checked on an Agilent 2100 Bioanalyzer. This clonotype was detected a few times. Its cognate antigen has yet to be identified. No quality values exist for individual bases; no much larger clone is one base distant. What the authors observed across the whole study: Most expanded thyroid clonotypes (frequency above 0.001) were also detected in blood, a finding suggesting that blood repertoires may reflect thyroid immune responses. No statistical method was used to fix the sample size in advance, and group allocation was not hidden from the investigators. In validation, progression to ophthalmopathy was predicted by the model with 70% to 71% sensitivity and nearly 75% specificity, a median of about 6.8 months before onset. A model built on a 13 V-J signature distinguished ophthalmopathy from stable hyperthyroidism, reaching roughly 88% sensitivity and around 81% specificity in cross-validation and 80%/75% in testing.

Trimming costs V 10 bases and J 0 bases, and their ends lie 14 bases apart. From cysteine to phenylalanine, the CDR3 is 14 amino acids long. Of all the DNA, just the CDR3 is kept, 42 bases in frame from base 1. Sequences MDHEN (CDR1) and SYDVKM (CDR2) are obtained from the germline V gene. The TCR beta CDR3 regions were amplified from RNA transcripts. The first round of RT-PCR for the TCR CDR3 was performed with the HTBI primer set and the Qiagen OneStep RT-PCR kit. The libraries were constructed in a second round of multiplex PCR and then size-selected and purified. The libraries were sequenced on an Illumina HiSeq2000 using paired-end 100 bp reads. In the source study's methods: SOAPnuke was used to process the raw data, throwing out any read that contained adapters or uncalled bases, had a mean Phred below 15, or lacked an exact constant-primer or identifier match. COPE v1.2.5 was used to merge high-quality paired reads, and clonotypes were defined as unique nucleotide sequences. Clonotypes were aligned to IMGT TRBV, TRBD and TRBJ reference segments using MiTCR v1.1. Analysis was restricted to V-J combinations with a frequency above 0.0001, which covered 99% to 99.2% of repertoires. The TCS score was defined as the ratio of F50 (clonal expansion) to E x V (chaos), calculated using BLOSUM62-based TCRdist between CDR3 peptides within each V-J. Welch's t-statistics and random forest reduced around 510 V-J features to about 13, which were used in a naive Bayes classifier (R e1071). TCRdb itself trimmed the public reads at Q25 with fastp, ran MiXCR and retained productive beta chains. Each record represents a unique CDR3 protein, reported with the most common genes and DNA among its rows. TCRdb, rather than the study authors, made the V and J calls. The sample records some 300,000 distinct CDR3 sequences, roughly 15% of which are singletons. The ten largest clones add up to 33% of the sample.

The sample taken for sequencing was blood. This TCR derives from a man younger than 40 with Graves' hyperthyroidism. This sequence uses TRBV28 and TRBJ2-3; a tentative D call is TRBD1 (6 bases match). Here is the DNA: TGTGCCACGGACAGAGTGGGGAGCACAGATACGCAGTATTTT. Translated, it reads CATDRVGSTDTQYF.